The source of this T cell receptor beta chain is a study of blood T cell repertoires in COVID-19. The germline gives CDR1 MGHRA, CDR2 YSYEKL. The length of the CDR3 is 15 residues. J was trimmed by 1 base and V by 1 base; bases with no gene match: 4. Assay: immunoSEQ multiplex PCR; the TCRdb copy retains only in-frame clones and omits some. Of some 190,000 clones in the sample, 85% to 90% are singletons; the top ten hold 2% to 2.5%. J is TRBJ2-7 and V is TRBV4-1; 7 bases align to TRBD1. Input material: PBMCs or T cells enriched from blood (not recorded which). This TCR derives from a woman in her forties with acute COVID-19. In nucleotides, the CDR3 is TGCGCCAGCAGCCAAGGGGAACAGGGGTCCTACGAGCAGTACTTC. It translates to CASSQGEQGSYEQYF.